This TCR beta chain appears in the sequencing data of a study of shared clonotypes between healthy human individuals. Study context: The cohort had a couple of women and a few men, ages 18 to 49.

Concerning this clone itself: The antigen is not known.

Per germline, CDR1 MNHNS and CDR2 SASEGT. The length of the CDR3 is 15 residues. V lost 5 bases, J lost 2 bases, and 13 bases lay in between. Each CD8 memory set brought CD45RO+ cells together with CCR7-negative CD45RA+ TemRA cells. Assay: immunoSEQ multiplex PCR; the TCRdb copy retains only in-frame clones and omits some. Altogether approximately 320,000 clones are present, around 86% being singletons, with the ten largest covering under 20%. Study results and caveats: Some clonotypes were shared by all four sorted-subset donors, while others were not shared. The non-shared ones had lower generation probabilities than the shared ones. What limited the represented genetic and exposure-history diversity was the small number of donors.

The J gene is TRBJ1-5, the V gene TRBV6-1, with no clear D. This clonotype was obtained from a man younger than 35 in good health. Sequencing was performed on memory CD8+ T cells sorted from blood. Described subset: CD45RO+ cells pooled with CCR7-negative TemRA cells. In DNA, the CDR3 is TGTGCCAGCAGTATCCTTGAGACACGCAATCAGCCCCAGCATTTT. Its protein is CASSILETRNQPQHF.